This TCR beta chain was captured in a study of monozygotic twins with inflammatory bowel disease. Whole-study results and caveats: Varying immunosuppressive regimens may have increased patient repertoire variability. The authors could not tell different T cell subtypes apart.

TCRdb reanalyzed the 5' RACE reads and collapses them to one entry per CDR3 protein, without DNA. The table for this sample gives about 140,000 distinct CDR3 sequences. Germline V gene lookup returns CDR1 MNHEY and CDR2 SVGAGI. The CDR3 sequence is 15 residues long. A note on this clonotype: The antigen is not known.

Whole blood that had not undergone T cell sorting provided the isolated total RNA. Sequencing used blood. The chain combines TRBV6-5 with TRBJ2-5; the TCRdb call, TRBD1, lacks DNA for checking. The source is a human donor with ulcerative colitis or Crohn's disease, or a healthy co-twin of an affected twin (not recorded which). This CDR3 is CASSYSWTVQETQYF.